Listed below are T cell receptor beta chains from one sample, sequenced in a study of T cell responses to AZD1222 COVID-19 vaccine. The protocol was immunoSEQ multiplex PCR, while the TCRdb copy is restricted to in-frame clones and leaves out a portion. Among over 60,000 clones listed, around 90% were seen once. Here the sequenced sample was peripheral blood, taken on day 0 of AZD1222 vaccination. All receptors derive from an adult in good health. The CDR3 runs from the conserved cysteine through the conserved F or W. The D gene is left open where the match is weak. Size tells how often a clone was seen (once, few, many) or the class of an expanded clone, and some rows leave it out.

>once|TRBD1|TRBV30|TRBJ1-2
CAWKDRGTGYTF
TGTGCCTGGAAGGACAGGGGGACTGGCTACACCTTC
>NA|NA|TRBV6-1|TRBJ1-5
CASSGMWTDSNQPQHF
TGTGCCAGCAGTGGCATGTGGACGGATAGCAATCAGCCCCAGCATTTT
>NA|NA|TRBV6-6|TRBJ2-5
CASGRGRFQETQYF
TGTGCCAGCGGGCGGGGTAGGTTCCAAGAGACCCAGTACTTC
>NA|NA|TRBV6-2/TRBV6-3|TRBJ1-1
CASSFYSTGTEAFF
TGTGCCAGCAGTTTTTATTCTACAGGCACTGAAGCTTTCTTT
>NA|NA|TRBV30|TRBJ1-3
CAWSPTGRPGNTIYF
TGTGCCTGGAGTCCCACAGGGCGACCAGGAAACACCATATATTTT
>NA|TRBD1|TRBV28|TRBJ1-2
CASSLMLGQGAGYTF
TGTGCCAGCAGTTTGATGCTAGGACAGGGAGCTGGCTACACCTTC
>once|NA|TRBV13|TRBJ1-1
CASSLGAFSNTEAFF
TGTGCCAGCAGCTTAGGGGCGTTTTCGAACACTGAAGCTTTCTTT
>NA|NA|TRBV19|TRBJ1-6
CASSSGPRGNSPLHF
TGTGCCAGTAGTTCCGGCCCGAGGGGTAATTCACCCCTCCACTTT
>NA|NA|TRBV29-1|TRBJ2-7
CSVEEAYEQYF
TGCAGCGTTGAAGAGGCCTACGAGCAGTACTTC
>NA|NA|TRBV19|TRBJ2-1
CASSKRQLSYNEQFF
TGTGCCAGTAGTAAAAGACAGCTCTCCTACAATGAGCAGTTCTTC
>NA|NA|TRBV5-6|TRBJ2-5
CASSAWGTEETQYF
TGTGCCAGCAGCGCCTGGGGGACTGAGGAGACCCAGTACTTC
>NA|NA|TRBV6-5|TRBJ2-1
CASRQGGFNEQFF
TGTGCCAGCAGACAGGGCGGTTTCAATGAGCAGTTCTTC
>NA|NA|TRBV28|TRBJ2-7
CASSLRLRREQYF
TGTGCCAGCAGTTTACGGCTAAGGAGGGAGCAGTACTTC
>NA|TRBD1|TRBV24-1|TRBJ2-5
CATSDPKTGSETQYF
TGTGCCACCAGTGATCCAAAGACAGGGTCGGAGACCCAGTACTTC
>NA|TRBD2|TRBV5-1|TRBJ2-5
CASTRLAGGAVQETQYF
TGCGCCAGCACCCGACTAGCGGGGGGGGCAGTCCAAGAGACCCAGTACTTC
>NA|NA|TRBV7-9|TRBJ1-1
CASSLLQPPSFF
TGTGCCAGCAGCTTATTACAGCCGCCGTCTTTCTTT
>NA|NA|TRBV7-3|TRBJ2-3
CASSLGSTDTQYF
TGTGCCAGCAGCCTGGGGAGCACAGATACGCAGTATTTT
>NA|NA|TRBV3-1/TRBV3-2|TRBJ2-3
CASSLSTDTQYF
TGTGCCAGCAGCCTTAGCACAGATACGCAGTATTTT
>NA|TRBD2|TRBV3-1/TRBV3-2|TRBJ2-5
CASSQDLAGGSETQYF
TGTGCCAGCAGCCAAGATCTAGCGGGGGGGTCGGAGACCCAGTACTTC
>NA|NA|TRBV4-2|TRBJ2-3
CASSQDGSQSTDTQYF
TGTGCCAGCAGCCAAGATGGCAGCCAAAGCACAGATACGCAGTATTTT
>NA|TRBD2|TRBV5-1|TRBJ2-3
CASSPGLAGTDTQYF
TGCGCCAGCAGCCCAGGACTAGCAGGCACAGATACGCAGTATTTT
>NA|NA|TRBV4-3|TRBJ1-1
CASRPLVQANTEAFF
TGCGCCAGCAGGCCACTAGTACAGGCGAACACTGAAGCTTTCTTT
>NA|NA|TRBV6-5|TRBJ1-2
CASRTTSISGYTF
TGTGCCAGCAGAACAACATCAATCTCTGGCTACACCTTC
>NA|NA|TRBV30|TRBJ1-5
CAWSAGHQPQHF
TGTGCCTGGAGTGCGGGGCATCAGCCCCAGCATTTT
>NA|NA|TRBV24-1|TRBJ2-3
CATSDTGMITDTQYF
TGTGCCACCAGTGATACAGGGATGATCACAGATACGCAGTATTTT
>few|TRBD1|TRBV28|TRBJ1-2
CASTVPGQGYGYTF
TGTGCCAGCACCGTTCCGGGACAGGGATATGGCTACACCTTC
>NA|NA|TRBV6-2/TRBV6-3|TRBJ2-2
CASSYYQGTGELFF
TGTGCCAGCAGTTACTACCAGGGCACCGGGGAGCTGTTTTTT
>few|NA|TRBV6-5|TRBJ1-4
CASRPAQTTNEKLFF
TGTGCCTCCCGCCCCGCGCAGACAACTAATGAAAAACTGTTTTTT
>NA|NA|TRBV28|TRBJ2-7
CASSFARGGEEYF
TGTGCCAGCAGTTTTGCAAGGGGTGGAGAGGAGTACTTC
>few|NA|TRBV30|TRBJ1-6
CAWRGARTPLHF
TGTGCCTGGAGAGGGGCGCGAACACCCCTCCACTTT
>NA|NA|TRBV9|TRBJ1-1
CASSPRTALNTEAFF
TGTGCCAGCAGCCCGCGGACAGCTCTCAACACTGAAGCTTTCTTT
>few|NA|TRBV7-8|TRBJ1-4
CASSYPGSDEKLFF
TGTGCCAGCAGCTACCCAGGCTCAGATGAAAAACTGTTTTTT
>NA|NA|TRBV14|TRBJ1-3
CASSQDFRAGNTIYF
TGTGCCAGCAGCCAAGATTTCAGGGCAGGAAACACCATATATTTT
>NA|NA|TRBV7-2|TRBJ1-1
CASSLEVGDTEAFF
TGTGCCAGCAGCTTAGAGGTGGGCGACACTGAAGCTTTCTTT
>NA|NA|TRBV28|TRBJ1-4
CASSIRGGGSEKLFF
TGTGCCAGCAGTATAAGGGGTGGCGGGAGTGAAAAACTGTTTTTT
>NA|NA|TRBV7-2|TRBJ2-3
CASRRQGASGGTDTQYF
TGTGCCAGCAGGAGACAGGGGGCTAGCGGGGGCACAGATACGCAGTATTTT
>NA|TRBD1|TRBV29-1|TRBJ1-5
CSVRGGGYNQPQHF
TGCAGCGTCCGAGGGGGCGGTTATAATCAGCCCCAGCATTTT
>once|TRBD1|TRBV19|TRBJ1-5
CASAGTGGAGNQPQHF
TGTGCCAGTGCCGGGACAGGGGGCGCAGGCAATCAGCCCCAGCATTTT
>NA|NA|TRBV2|TRBJ2-1
CASSEVRSTGVGYLQFF
TGTGCCAGCAGTGAAGTACGAAGTACAGGAGTCGGTTACCTACAGTTCTTC
>NA|NA|TRBV15|TRBJ2-1
CATSKAAVSYNEQFF
TGTGCCACCAGCAAGGCGGCCGTGTCCTACAATGAGCAGTTCTTC
>once|NA|TRBV7-9|TRBJ2-1
CASAAVYNEQFF
TGTGCCAGCGCCGCGGTTTACAATGAGCAGTTCTTC
>NA|NA|TRBV29-1|TRBJ1-4
CSVTDRTRREKLFF
TGCAGCGTAACCGACAGGACCAGAAGGGAAAAACTGTTTTTT
>NA|TRBD1|TRBV14|TRBJ2-7
CASRTGTGFFPYEQYF
TGTGCCAGCAGGACCGGGACAGGGTTTTTCCCCTACGAGCAGTACTTC
>NA|TRBD2|TRBV19|TRBJ2-3
CASKRGRTFDTQYF
TGTGCCAGTAAACGCGGGAGAACTTTCGATACGCAGTATTTT
>NA|TRBD2|TRBV7-9|TRBJ2-3
CASSLPAGEGDTQYF
TGTGCCAGCAGCTTACCAGCGGGGGAGGGGGATACGCAGTATTTT
>NA|NA|TRBV30|TRBJ1-5
CAWSPTGTHQPQHF
TGTGCCTGGAGTCCGACCGGGACACATCAGCCCCAGCATTTT
>once|TRBD1|TRBV6-2/TRBV6-3|TRBJ1-5
CASSYSNPGGSQPQHF
TGTGCCAGCAGTTACTCGAATCCAGGGGGAAGTCAGCCCCAGCATTTT
>NA|TRBD2|TRBV18|TRBJ2-6
CASSTGGPRSGANVLTF
TGTGCCAGCTCAACGGGGGGGCCCAGATCTGGGGCCAACGTCCTGACTTTC
>NA|NA|TRBV10-3|TRBJ2-1
CAISETGPGAGEQFF
TGTGCCATCAGTGAAACAGGGCCGGGAGCGGGTGAGCAGTTCTTC
>NA|NA|TRBV13|TRBJ2-2
CASSLFAGYGNESTGELFF
TGTGCCAGCAGCTTATTTGCGGGCTATGGAAATGAGTCCACCGGGGAGCTGTTTTTT
>NA|NA|TRBV11-3|TRBJ2-7
CASSLGGVGTSYEQYF
TGTGCCAGCAGCTTAGGGGGGGTGGGAACCTCCTACGAGCAGTACTTC
>NA|TRBD2|TRBV19|TRBJ2-2
CASSIVAGNTGELFF
TGTGCCAGTAGTATAGTAGCGGGGAACACCGGGGAGCTGTTTTTT
>NA|NA|TRBV6-5|TRBJ2-5
CASGTGETQYF
TGTGCCAGCGGAACAGGAGAGACCCAGTACTTC
>NA|NA|TRBV2|TRBJ2-6
CASGGANVLTF
TGTGCCAGCGGTGGGGCCAACGTCCTGACTTTC
>NA|NA|TRBV9|TRBJ1-1
CASSPYTGNTEAFF
TGTGCCAGCAGCCCTTACACAGGAAACACTGAAGCTTTCTTT
>NA|NA|TRBV29-1|TRBJ1-1
CSVGTANTEAFF
TGCAGCGTTGGGACAGCAAACACTGAAGCTTTCTTT
>NA|NA|TRBV5-1|TRBJ2-7
CASSQTYEQYF
TGCGCCAGCAGCCAAACCTACGAGCAGTACTTC
>NA|NA|TRBV4-2|TRBJ1-2
CASSQEVQGLGGYTF
TGTGCCAGCAGCCAAGAAGTCCAGGGGTTAGGTGGCTACACCTTC
>NA|NA|TRBV5-1|TRBJ1-4
CASSLLGTGISTNEKLFF
TGCGCCAGCAGCCTGTTGGGAACAGGGATTTCGACTAATGAAAAACTGTTTTTT